Each of the 22 T cell receptor delta chains below was sequenced from the same sample in a study of γδ T cells in repeated Plasmodium falciparum infection. Vgamma9/Vdelta2+ and Vdelta2-negative gammadelta T cells were flow-sorted from PBMC for bulk sequencing. TCRdb re-identified clones in the multiplex PCR reads via CATT. The sample carries 85,000 to 100,000 delta-chain clones, approximately 1% recorded once. Material: gamma-delta T cells from blood. The receptors derive from a pool of human donors (malaria-infected and uninfected, not separated).

The table lists this clone with many counts. This CDR3 is also generated by other DNA sequences in the sample. The chain employs TRDV2 and TRDJ1; TRDD3 matches at 13 bases. The CDR3 is 17 residues long. In germline, CDR1 is GEAIGNYY, CDR2 EKD. Trimming at V came to 1 base and at J to 7 bases, leaving 11 bases not matched to a gene. The CDR3 here is CACDTMGTGGYAGKLIF. CDR3 in DNA: TGTGCCTGTGACACGATGGGGACTGGGGGATACGCTGGTAAACTCATCTTT.

As concerns this clone: A read error is the likely source, as a far larger clone sits one nucleotide away. Other DNA sequences in the sample encode the same CDR3. V and J are TRDV2 and TRDJ3; 7 bases are shared with TRDD3. Germline V gives CDR1 GEAIGNYY, CDR2 EKD. The CDR3 extends over 19 amino acids. Here the CDR3 reads CACDTAGGPSSWDTRQMFF. Written as DNA, the CDR3 is TGTGCCTGTGACACCGCTGGGGGGCCTAGCTCCTGGGACACTCGACAGATGTTTTTC.

In its sample, this clone was seen a few times. TCRdb records a much larger clone's protein for this DNA, with a difference at residue 4 that likely arises from a read error; the protein given is the translation of the DNA. The rearrangement links TRDV2 to TRDJ2, with 11 bases that match TRDD3. No J segment appears in TCRdb, so it was assigned here by matching the sequence to germline. The V and J ends lost 5 bases and 1 base, in that order; junction bases with no gene match: 11. The CDR3 runs 18 residues. Germline assignment: CDR1 GEAIGNYY and CDR2 EKD. The CDR3 nucleotides are TGTGCCTGTGTCACGAAGTGGGGGATACGGGGTTTGACAGCACAACTCTTCTTT. Its translation: CACVTKWGIRGLTAQLFF.

This clone turned up a few times. This is likely an artifact of a read error, given a far larger clone one base away. This CDR3 is also generated by other DNA sequences in the sample. The rearrangement joins TRDV1 to TRDJ1; 10 nucleotides match TRDD3. Assignment of the J gene here rests on matching the DNA to germline, because TCRdb gives none. Germline-derived CDR1 and CDR2 are TSWWSYY and QGS. The CDR3 has 22 amino acids. As DNA, the CDR3 is TGTGCTCTCGGGGAACCCCGATCCCTTCCTCTCCTTTACTGGGGGATCTCGGATAAACTCATCTTT. As protein: CALGEPRSLPLLYWGISDKLIF.

On this clone itself: TCRdb's listed protein matches a much larger clone and diverges from this DNA's translation at residue 14, likely through a read error; the protein shown comes from the DNA. The chain links TRDV2 to TRDJ1; the match to TRDD3 covers 10 bases. CDR1 is GEAIGNYY and CDR2 is EKD in the germline V gene. The CDR3 covers 20 residues. Unmatched junction bases numbered 17, after V lost 2 bases and J lost 0 bases. The CDR3 nucleotides are TGTGCCTGTGACAACCCACTGGGGGATTCCGCCCAGGTGCACACCGATAAACTCATCTTT. Translation gives CACDNPLGDSAQVHTDKLIF.

Only a few counts were recorded for this clone. The likely explanation is a read error, given a far larger clone one base away. Other DNA sequences in the same sample also yield this CDR3. The chain combines TRDV1 with TRDJ1; D remains ambiguous. The J gene, absent from TCRdb, was called here by matching the DNA to germline. Per the germline V gene, CDR1 is TSWWSYY and CDR2 is QGS. The CDR3 loop spans 18 amino acids. Trimming pared 4 bases from V and 0 bases from J, leaving 21 bases between. CDR3 residues: CALGGWPPIRHYTDKLIF. In DNA, the CDR3 is TGTGCTCTTGGGGGCTGGCCTCCAATTAGGCACTACACCGATAAACTCATCTTT.

This clone was counted only a few times. The TCRdb record carries a much larger clone's protein, which differs from this DNA's translation at residue 7; a read error is the likely cause, and the protein listed here is the DNA translation. The chain is built from TRDV3 and TRDJ1; a weak D match, TRDD3 (5 bases). V was clipped by 2 bases and J by 2 bases, with 21 bases between them. The germline CDR1 and CDR2 sequences are TVYSNPD and GDNSRS (reference sequence). CDR3 size: 16 residues. The CDR3 DNA reads TGTGCCTTTCGTCTAGCAGACTGGCAACTTACCGATAAACTCATCTTT. Its translation: CAFRLADWQLTDKLIF.

In this sample, this clone turned up a few times. TCRdb's entry gives the protein of a much larger clone, which mismatches this DNA's translation at residue 3, likely from a read error; the protein reported here is translated from the DNA. The rearrangement links TRDV2 to TRDJ1; 10 nucleotides match TRDD3. Assignment of the J gene here rests on matching the DNA to germline, because TCRdb gives none. Per the germline V gene, CDR1 is GEAIGNYY and CDR2 is EKD. The CDR3 contains 18 residues. Here the CDR3 reads CARDTAMLGDSSTDKLIF. The CDR3 DNA is TGTGCCCGTGACACCGCTATGCTGGGGGATAGTAGCACCGATAAACTCATCTTT.

There are a few counts of this clone. With only one base between it and a far larger clone, this is likely a read error. The same CDR3 also results from other DNA sequences found in this sample. The rearrangement joins TRDV2 to TRDJ1, with 8 bases that match TRDD3. As TCRdb names no J gene, one was assigned here on the basis of a DNA match to germline. V shed 1 base, J shed 0 bases, and the junction held 18 bases outside the gene matches. The CDR3 is made up of 20 amino acids. The germline V gene encodes CDR1 GEAIGNYY and CDR2 EKD. CDR3 DNA sequence: TGTGCCTGTGACACAGTGAGTGGGGGATCCCCCTTTCTCTACACCGATAAACTCATCTTT. It specifies CACDTVSGGSPFLYTDKLIF.

On this clone itself: TCRdb's protein, taken from a much larger clone, differs from this DNA's translation at residue 9, likely owing to a read error; the protein displayed comes from the DNA. The chain combines TRDV1 with TRDJ1; TRDD3 matches 12 bases. TCRdb lists no J gene, so it was determined here by aligning the DNA to germline. The ends lost 1 base at V and 5 bases at J; junction bases unmatched: 17. Germline lookup yields CDR1 TSWWSYY and CDR2 QGS. CDR3 length equals 20 residues. DNA for the CDR3: TGTGCTCTTGGGGAACAGGAGAGGGTTCTACTGGGGGATACTTCAGATAAACTCATCTTT. This encodes CALGEQERVLLGDTSDKLIF.

Remarks on this clone: This is likely an artifact of a read error, given a far larger clone one base away. Additional DNA sequences in this sample encode the identical CDR3. The chain joins TRDV2 to TRDJ1; the match to TRDD3 covers 9 bases. The J gene, missing from TCRdb, was assigned here through DNA to germline matching. Per germline, CDR1 GEAIGNYY and CDR2 EKD. The CDR3 consists of 24 residues. As DNA, the CDR3 is TGCGCCTGTGACACCCTGGCCCCCTCTCCTACGGCTGGGGGATCGTACACCGATGGTCATAAACTCATCTTT. This translates into CACDTLAPSPTAGGSYTDGHKLIF.

This clone was detected a few times. The protein held in TCRdb is that of a much larger clone and does not match this DNA's translation at residue 8, likely because of a read error; the protein shown is translated from the DNA. There is no J gene call, but TRDV1 is given as the V gene. Per germline, CDR1 TSWWSYY and CDR2 QGS. This CDR3 comprises 13 residues. In DNA, the CDR3 is TGTGCTCTTAACAAAGGGGCCGGGTTTGTGCTCATCTTT. Its translation: CALNKGAGFVLIF.

There are a few counts of this clone. Translating this DNA gives a protein that differs at residue 5 from the TCRdb one, which belongs to a much larger clone; a read error is likely, and the protein shown is this translation. The V call is TRDV1, the J call TRDJ1; maybe TRDD3 (5 bases). The J gene, absent from TCRdb, was called here by matching the DNA to germline. The CDR3 totals 21 residues. Looked up from germline, CDR1 is TSWWSYY and CDR2 is QGS. The V end was cut by 4 bases, the J end by 0 bases, with 30 bases between. The CDR3 region is CALGGDNSPMWDSEYTDKLIF. CDR3 DNA: TGTGCTCTTGGGGGAGATAATTCGCCTATGTGGGATTCTGAGTACACCGATAAACTCATCTTT.

This clone was observed at least ten times. This sequence is one base from a far larger clone and is likely a read error. The chain links TRDV1 to TRDJ1, with D possibly TRDD2 on 5 matching bases. This CDR3 spans 12 amino acids. Trimming removed 5 bases from V and 7 bases from J, with 11 bases in between. CDR1 is TSWWSYY, CDR2 QGS, per germline. The CDR3 coding sequence is TGTGCTCTTGGGATGTTTCCTCTTAAACTCATCTTT. This sequence encodes CALGMFPLKLIF.

There are a few counts of this clone. The protein TCRdb lists belongs to a much larger clone and differs from this DNA's translation at residue 12, which points to a read error; the protein shown is made from the DNA. The chain joins TRDV1 to TRDJ2; 9 nucleotides align to TRDD3. Because TCRdb records no J gene, it was assigned here through a match of the DNA to germline. V gave up 5 bases and J gave up 0 bases; unmatched junction bases: 13. This CDR3 is 19 amino acids long. In germline, CDR1 is TSWWSYY, CDR2 QGS. CDR3 sequence: CALGQTIRGIPPLTAQLFF. The CDR3 DNA is TGTGCTCTTGGGCAAACGATAAGGGGGATACCACCTTTGACAGCACAACTCTTCTTT.

This clone was recorded many times. The mismatch at residue 10 between this DNA's translation and the TCRdb protein of a much larger clone likely reflects a read error; the protein shown is translated from the DNA. The chain links TRDV1 to TRDJ2; D may be TRDD3 (6 bases). CDR3 length equals 17 residues. CDR1 is TSWWSYY and CDR2 is QGS in the germline V gene. The V gene lost 2 bases and the J gene lost 6 bases, with 19 bases spanning the gap. CDR3 nucleotide sequence: TGTGCTCTTGGGGAATTTGATTGGGGGCCCTTGTCAGCACAACTCTTCTTT. Residues: CALGEFDWGPLSAQLFF.

This clone has more than one count but fewer than ten. The translation of this DNA and the TCRdb protein of a much larger clone differ at residue 12, probably owing to a read error; the protein shown here is translated from the DNA. The J segment was not called; the V segment is TRDV2; the D call of TRDD3 is as the table states it, not checked on the DNA. The germline gives CDR1 GEAIGNYY, CDR2 EKD. The CDR3 runs to 14 residues. The DNA for the CDR3 is TGTGCCTGTGACATTGGGGTCAGCACCGATAAACCCATCTTT. It yields the protein CACDIGVSTDKPIF.

This clone was found a few times. It is likely a read error: a sequence one base away is far more abundant. The same CDR3 is also encoded by other DNA sequences in this sample. The V gene corresponds to TRDV1; no J gene was called; the D call in the table, TRDD3, was not verified against the DNA. The CDR3 is 20 amino acids. The germline V gene has CDR1 TSWWSYY and CDR2 QGS. The CDR3 DNA reads TGTGCTCTTGGGGAACCAGCCTCAGTAGTCTGGGGGATTTACACCGATAAGCTCATCTTT. It encodes CALGEPASVVWGIYTDKLIF.

This clone was counted many times. This DNA's translation and the protein TCRdb lists, from a much larger clone, do not match at residue 18, likely due to a read error; the protein shown is translated from the DNA. DNA for the CDR3: TGTGCTGTGGAAGGGTTTGCGCGACGAAACTACTGGGGGATACTTAGGTACATCGATAAACTCATCTTT. Protein: CAVEGFARRNYWGILRYIDKLIF. This chain joins TRAV36/DV7 and TRDJ1; 12 bases align to TRDD3. CDR1 is VTNFRS, CDR2 LTSSGIE, per germline (reference sequence). V was clipped by 2 bases and J by 4 bases; unmatched bases: 30. The CDR3 has 23 residues. Drawing the rest from reference TRAV36/DV7 and TRDJ1, the complete variable domain is EDKVVQSPLSLVVHEGDTVTLNCSYEVTNFRSLLWYKQEKKAPTFLFMLTSSGIEKKSGRLSSILDKKELSSILNITATQTGDSAIYLCAVEGFARRNYWGILRYIDKLIFGKGTRVTVEP.

Regarding this clone: The amino acid sequence in TCRdb belongs to a much larger clone and departs from this DNA's translation at residue 15, likely a sequencing read error; the sequence shown is translated from the DNA. The CDR3 loop reads CALGEFHFLRTGGWMALIF. DNA of the CDR3: TGTGCTCTTGGGGAATTTCATTTCCTTCGTACTGGGGGATGGATGGCCCTGATCTTT. This sequence joins TRDV1 and TRDJ4; TRDD3 matches 10 bases. From germline, CDR1 is TSWWSYY and CDR2 QGS. Germline trimming cut 2 bases from V and 6 bases from J; bases unmatched to any gene: 21. CDR3 size: 19 residues.

On this clone: This probably arose from a read error, given a far larger clone one base away. Other DNA sequences from this sample encode an identical CDR3 as well. This rearrangement joins TRDV1 to TRDJ1; 7 bases are shared with TRDD3. TCRdb offers no J gene call, so here the DNA was matched to germline to obtain one. The CDR3 consists of 19 residues. Germline V gene lookup returns CDR1 TSWWSYY and CDR2 QGS. CDR3: CALGEHKADWGARVDKLIF. The DNA for the CDR3 is TGTGCTCTCGGGGAACATAAGGCGGACTGGGGTGCTCGGGTCGATAAACTCATCTTT.

By its share, this clone is medium-sized. Within the sample, other DNA sequences also encode this same CDR3. The CDR3 nucleotides read TGTGCCTGTGACACGCTAGACACTTTGGGGGATAGGGCTGGACTCATCTTT. Residues: CACDTLDTLGDRAGLIF. The chain uses TRDV2 and TRDJ1; TRDD3 matches 9 bases. The V gene's germline CDR1 is GEAIGNYY and CDR2 EKD. Losses at the gene ends were 1 base for V and 10 bases for J; bases not matched to a gene: 18. The CDR3 spans 17 residues.